This is a list of T cell receptor beta chains from one sample in a study of shared clonotypes between healthy human individuals. The protocol was immunoSEQ multiplex PCR, while the TCRdb copy is restricted to in-frame clones and leaves out a portion. Of hundreds of thousands of clones listed, about 96% were seen once; the top ten hold 0.095% to 0.13%. The sequencing sample was made of naive CD8+ T cells sorted from blood. The receptors were sampled from a woman aged 25 to 39 in good health. The CDR3 runs from the conserved cysteine through the conserved F or W. Each record gives: D gene, J gene, V gene, CDR3 protein, CDR3 DNA. D genes are given only for firm matches.

. | TRBJ2-7 | TRBV12-5 | CASSGGSSYEQYF | TGTGCTAGTTCTGGGGGGAGCTCCTACGAGCAGTACTTC
. | TRBJ2-7 | TRBV28 | CASSLAEGTYEQYF | TGTGCCAGCAGTTTAGCCGAAGGCACCTACGAGCAGTACTTC
. | TRBJ2-1 | TRBV4-1 | CASSQEGGRGPYNEQFF | TGCGCCAGCAGCCAAGAGGGTGGCCGTGGACCTTACAATGAGCAGTTCTTC
. | TRBJ2-5 | TRBV14 | CASSQGKWETQYF | TGTGCCAGCAGCCAAGGCAAGTGGGAGACCCAGTACTTC
TRBD1 | TRBJ2-3 | TRBV28 | CASSWDRGTDTQYF | TGTGCCAGCAGTTGGGACAGGGGCACAGATACGCAGTATTTT
. | TRBJ1-1 | TRBV11-3 | CASSLGTRREAFF | TGTGCCAGCAGCTTGGGCACCCGGAGGGAAGCTTTCTTT
TRBD2 | TRBJ2-5 | TRBV10-2 | CASSEISGGTQETQYF | TGCGCCAGCAGTGAGATCAGCGGGGGAACCCAAGAGACCCAGTACTTC
TRBD1 | TRBJ2-7 | TRBV5-4 | CASSKPGQTYEQYF | TGTGCCAGCAGCAAACCGGGACAGACCTACGAGCAGTACTTC
. | TRBJ1-1 | TRBV14 | CASTSGFEAFF | TGTGCCAGCACGTCGGGGTTTGAAGCTTTCTTT
TRBD2 | TRBJ2-3 | TRBV28 | CASSLVRGLAGTDTQYF | TGTGCCAGCAGTTTGGTCCGTGGACTAGCGGGAACAGATACGCAGTATTTT
. | TRBJ2-7 | TRBV27 | CASSLRGNDYEQYF | TGTGCCAGCAGTTTACGAGGAAACGACTACGAGCAGTACTTC
TRBD1 | TRBJ1-1 | TRBV28 | CASSLRTGGAEFKNTEAFF | TGTGCCAGCAGTTTACGGACAGGGGGCGCCGAATTTAAGAACACTGAAGCTTTCTTT
TRBD2 | TRBJ2-2 | TRBV7-6 | CASSGEASGTTGELFF | TGTGCCAGCAGCGGAGAGGCTAGCGGGACAACCGGGGAGCTGTTTTTT
. | TRBJ2-1 | TRBV13 | CASSPTAGLNEQFF | TGTGCCAGCAGCCCCACTGCGGGACTCAATGAGCAGTTCTTC